This T cell receptor beta chain was recorded in a study of T cell changes during pregnancy in multiple sclerosis. Data came from immunoSEQ multiplex PCR; TCRdb stores just in-frame clones and leaves some out. The table has around 35,000 clones, around 90% seen once. This CDR3 is 16 amino acids long. From germline, CDR1 is SQVTM and CDR2 ANQGSEA. Unmatched junction bases numbered 4, after V lost 0 bases and J lost 0 bases. The specimen comprised CD8+ T cells from peripheral blood mononuclear cells, sampled after pregnancy. This chain joins TRBV29-1 and TRBJ2-1; 8 nucleotides align to TRBD2. This TCR derives from a female donor with multiple sclerosis, enrolled in a pregnancy study. The CDR3 DNA follows: TGCAGCGTTGAAGATGCGGCGGGGGGCTCCTACAATGAGCAGTTCTTC. It is translated as CSVEDAAGGSYNEQFF.